Included here is one T cell receptor beta chain sequence, with context. The data belong to a study of control samples from healthy donors and cancer patients. Assay used: immunoSEQ multiplex PCR; TCRdb lists only in-frame clones, some missing. The sample carries roughly 160,000 clones, around 94% recorded once. Sequencing was performed on PBMCs. The sequence was obtained from a man between 60 and 70 years old with colorectal cancer.

CDR3 coding DNA: TGTGCCAGCAGTGCCCCGAACACTGAAGCTTTCTTT. Encoded protein: CASSAPNTEAFF. J is TRBJ1-1 and V is TRBV27; D gene ambiguous. This CDR3 region has 12 residues. With 5 bases removed from V and 1 base from J, the gap between germline ends came to 5 bases. The germline gives CDR1 MNHEY, CDR2 SMNVEV (reference sequence).